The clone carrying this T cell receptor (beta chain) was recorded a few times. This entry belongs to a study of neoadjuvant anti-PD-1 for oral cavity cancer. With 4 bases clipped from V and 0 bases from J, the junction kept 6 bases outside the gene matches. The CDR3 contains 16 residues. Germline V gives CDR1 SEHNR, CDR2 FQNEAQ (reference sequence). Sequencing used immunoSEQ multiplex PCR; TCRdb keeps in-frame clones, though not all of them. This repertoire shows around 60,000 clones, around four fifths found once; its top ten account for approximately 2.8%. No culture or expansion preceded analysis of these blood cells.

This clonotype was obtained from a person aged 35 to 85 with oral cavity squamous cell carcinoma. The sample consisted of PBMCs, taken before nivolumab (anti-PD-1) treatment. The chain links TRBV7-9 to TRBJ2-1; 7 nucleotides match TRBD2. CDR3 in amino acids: CASSSPTSVSYNEQFF. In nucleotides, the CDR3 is TGTGCCAGCAGCTCGCCAACTAGCGTCTCCTACAATGAGCAGTTCTTC.